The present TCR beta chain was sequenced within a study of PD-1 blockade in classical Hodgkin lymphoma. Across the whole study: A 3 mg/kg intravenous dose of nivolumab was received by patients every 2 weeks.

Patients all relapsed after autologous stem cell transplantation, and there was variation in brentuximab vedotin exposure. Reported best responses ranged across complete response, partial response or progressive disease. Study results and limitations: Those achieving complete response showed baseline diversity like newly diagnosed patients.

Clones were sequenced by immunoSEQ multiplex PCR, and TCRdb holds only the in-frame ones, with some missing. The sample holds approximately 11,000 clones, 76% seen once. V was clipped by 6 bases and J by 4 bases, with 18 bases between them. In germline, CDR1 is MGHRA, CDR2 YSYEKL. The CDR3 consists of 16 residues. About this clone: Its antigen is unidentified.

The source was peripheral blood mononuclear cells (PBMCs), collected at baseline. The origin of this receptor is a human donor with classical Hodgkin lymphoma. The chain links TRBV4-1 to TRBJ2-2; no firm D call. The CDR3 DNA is TGCGCCAGCAGATCCAACAGAAATCCGCGCACCGGGGAGCTGTTTTTT. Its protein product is CASRSNRNPRTGELFF.